What follows are 23 T cell receptor beta chains derived from one specimen sequenced in a study of T cells in Graves' hyperthyroidism and ophthalmopathy. RNA transcripts provided the source from which TCR beta CDR3 regions were amplified. An initial round of RT-PCR targeting the TCR CDR3 relied on the HTBI primer set. TCRdb called the multiplex PCR reads again in MiXCR, with one record for every CDR3 protein. In the table there are 620,000 or so distinct CDR3 sequences, more than 12% of which are singletons. Sequenced: blood. These receptors were taken from a woman between 45 and 65 years old with Graves' ophthalmopathy.

This clonotype was observed a handful of times. The V call is TRBV13, the J call TRBJ2-7, with 9 bases identical to TRBD1. There are 15 residues in the CDR3. Looked up from germline, CDR1 is PRHDT and CDR2 is FYEKMQ (reference sequence). With 4 bases clipped from V and 9 bases from J, the junction kept 13 bases outside the gene matches. CDR3 nucleotide sequence: TGTGCCAGCAGCTCCGGGACAGGGATTATTACAGGGCAGTACTTC. Residues: CASSSGTGIITGQYF.

This clonotype was observed at least ten times. This chain joins TRBV29-1 and TRBJ2-2, with 7 positions matching TRBD2. After removal of 6 bases from V and 5 bases from J, the junction contained 6 bases not matched to a gene. This CDR3 contains 13 residues. Germline V lookup: CDR1 SQVTM, CDR2 ANQGSEA. This chain's CDR3 is CSVGGLVTGELFF. The CDR3 DNA is TGCAGCGTCGGAGGACTAGTTACCGGGGAGCTGTTTTTT.

This clonotype was seen ten or more times. The chain has TRBV13 and TRBJ2-7; D gene ambiguous. The V and J ends lost 7 bases and 3 bases respectively, with 10 bases between them. Looked up from germline, CDR1 is PRHDT and CDR2 is FYEKMQ (reference sequence). CDR3 size: 12 residues. The CDR3 sequence: CASTLRNYEQYF. The CDR3 DNA reads as TGTGCCAGCACTCTCAGAAACTACGAGCAGTACTTC.

In its sample, this clonotype was seen a few times. This sequence joins TRBV3-1 and TRBJ2-7, with D perhaps TRBD2 (5 bases). Germline CDR1 is LGHDT and CDR2 is YNNKEL (reference sequence). V lost 0 bases and J 6 bases, leaving 9 bases between the germline ends. The length of the CDR3 is 13 residues. The chain's CDR3 is CASSQDTRPEQYF. The CDR3 DNA sequence: TGTGCCAGCAGCCAAGATACTAGACCCGAGCAGTACTTC.

Ten or more counts support this clonotype. The rearrangement uses TRBV5-1 and TRBJ2-7; 8 bases align to TRBD2. V lost 4 bases, J lost 6 bases, and 12 bases stayed unmatched. CDR3 length: 15 residues. Germline CDR1 and CDR2: SGHRS and YFSETQ. The DNA for the CDR3 is TGCGCCAGCAGCAGGTCCGCCAGCGGGAGTCTCGAGCAGTACTTC. Translating it yields CASSRSASGSLEQYF.

There are many counts of this clonotype. V is TRBV5-5 and J is TRBJ2-6, with 9 bases identical to TRBD1. The CDR3 spans 19 residues. J lost 3 bases, V lost 5 bases, and 15 bases had no gene match. CDR1 and CDR2 (germline): SGHKS, YYEKEE (reference sequence). The CDR3 sequence: CASSQLHRDRVVGANVLTF. For the CDR3, the DNA is TGTGCCAGCAGTCAACTGCACCGGGACAGGGTGGTTGGGGCCAACGTCCTGACTTTC.

This clonotype has ten or more counts. The V call is TRBV20-1, the J call TRBJ2-5, with D tentatively TRBD1 or TRBD2 (5 bases each). This CDR3 has 14 residues. The V end was cut by 1 base, the J end by 5 bases, with 14 bases between. Germline loops: CDR1 DFQATT, CDR2 SNEGSKA (reference sequence). The CDR3 spells CSARGMGVLETQYF. CDR3 coding DNA: TGCAGTGCTAGAGGAATGGGGGTCCTGGAGACCCAGTACTTC.

This clonotype came up many times. The V and J genes are TRBV7-2 and TRBJ2-7; the match to TRBD1 covers 7 bases. The V and J ends lost 2 bases and 6 bases, in that order; junction bases with no gene match: 1. The CDR3 has 12 amino acids. Germline V lookup: CDR1 SGHTA, CDR2 FQGNSA. CDR3 protein: CASSLWDSEQYF. The CDR3 DNA follows: TGTGCCAGCAGCTTATGGGACAGCGAGCAGTACTTC.

This clonotype was seen repeatedly, ten times or more. This chain connects TRBV10-3 to TRBJ1-3; TRBD1 is a possible D gene (5 bases). The V gene's germline CDR1 is ENHRY and CDR2 SYGVKD. Trimming cost V 3 bases and J 3 bases, with 24 bases left between them. The CDR3 has 19 residues. The CDR3: CAISDPIPLGGDVGNTIYF. The CDR3 nucleotides are TGTGCCATCAGTGACCCCATCCCCCTCGGGGGGGATGTTGGAAACACCATATATTTT.

There are a few counts of this clonotype. The V and J genes are TRBV29-1 and TRBJ2-1, with 7 bases fitting TRBD2. The germline gives CDR1 SQVTM, CDR2 ANQGSEA. Germline trimming cut 4 bases from V and 9 bases from J; bases unmatched to any gene: 12. CDR3 length equals 14 residues. CDR3 in DNA: TGCAGCGTTGGGGGGGGGGGGGGGGGGGTTGAGCAGTTCTTC. Its translation is CSVGGGGGGVEQFF.

This clonotype was counted ten times or more. Here the CDR3 reads CASSELARRAVSYEQYF. CDR3 sequence (DNA): TGTGCCAGCAGTGAACTGGCGCGGCGGGCCGTCTCCTACGAGCAGTACTTC. The V and J genes are TRBV6-1 and TRBJ2-7; tentatively, D is TRBD2 (5 bases). The germline V gene encodes CDR1 MNHNS and CDR2 SASEGT. CDR3 size: 17 residues. V was shortened by 2 bases and J by 0 bases, with 17 bases between the two germline ends.

This clonotype has a handful of counts. This chain links TRBV27 with TRBJ2-7; 10 bases agree with TRBD2. J lost 3 bases, V lost 6 bases, and 11 bases had no gene match. This CDR3 spans 16 amino acids. Germline CDR1 MNHEY, CDR2 SMNVEV (reference sequence). Written as DNA, the CDR3 is TGTGCCAGCAGCCCGACTAGCGGGCACTGGAACTACGAGCAGTACTTC. It translates to CASSPTSGHWNYEQYF.

The sample holds a few counts of this clonotype. The V and J genes are TRBV28 and TRBJ1-2; D is undetermined. Trimming took 3 bases from V and 0 from J, leaving 11 bases between them. The CDR3 runs to 15 residues. CDR1 and CDR2 (germline): MDHEN, SYDVKM. CDR3 region: CASSLSDGANYGYTF. DNA for the CDR3: TGTGCCAGCAGTTTGTCGGACGGTGCTAACTATGGCTACACCTTC.

This clonotype was picked up many times. This chain connects TRBV2 to TRBJ2-7; maybe TRBD2 (6 bases). Trimming took off 6 bases at V and 6 bases at J, with 18 bases between the two ends. Germline CDR1 is SNHLY and CDR2 is FYNNEI. This CDR3 is 14 amino acids long. The CDR3 sequence is CASRRSQGGTEQYF. Here the CDR3 DNA reads TGTGCCAGCAGGCGGTCGCAGGGAGGCACCGAGCAGTACTTC.

This sequence joins TRBV12-3 or TRBV12-4 and TRBJ1-5; no definite D call. CDR3 length: 14 amino acids. Trimming took off 7 bases at V and 2 bases at J, with 12 bases between the two ends. For the CDR3, the DNA is TGTGCCAGCAAGCGATCGGACGGCAATCAGCCCCAGCATTTT. The encoded protein is CASKRSDGNQPQHF.

This clonotype was counted many times. The rearrangement uses TRBV5-1 and TRBJ2-5, with TRBD1 as a possible D gene (6 bases). Per germline, CDR1 SGHRS and CDR2 YFSETQ. The CDR3 totals 15 residues. Trimming left V 2 bases short and J 5 bases short, with 16 bases between. The CDR3 sequence: CASSLSGTPMETQYF. The DNA of the CDR3 is TGCGCCAGCAGCTTATCCGGGACACCGATGGAGACCCAGTACTTC.

This chain connects TRBV19 to TRBJ2-1, with 9 positions matching TRBD1. The germline gives CDR1 LNHDA, CDR2 SQIVND (reference sequence). This CDR3 spans 18 amino acids. The V segment lost 6 bases and the J segment 1 base; nucleotides outside the gene matches: 13. CDR3 nucleotides: TGTGCCAGTAGCAACAACCCAGGACAGGGGAGTTCCTACAATGAGCAGTTCTTC. Residues: CASSNNPGQGSSYNEQFF.

The V gene is TRBV7-2, the J gene TRBJ2-1, with a possible D match to TRBD2 (7 bases). CDR1 is SGHTA and CDR2 is FQGNSA in the germline V gene. The CDR3 has 16 residues. Trimming shortened V by 1 base and J by 7 bases, and 17 bases separated the two germline ends. DNA of the CDR3: TGTGCCAGCAGCTTAGTGGGGGGGCGGATTAGAAATGAGCAGTTCTTC. Protein product: CASSLVGGRIRNEQFF. The full variable domain, completed using reference TRBV7-2 and TRBJ2-1, is GAGVSQSPSNKVTEKGKDVELRCDPISGHTALYWYRQSLGQGLEFLIYFQGNSAPDKSGLPSDRFSAERTGGSVSTLTIQRTQQEDSAVYLCASSLVGGRIRNEQFFGPGTRLTVL.

This clonotype came up many times. The J gene is TRBJ2-1, the V gene TRBV7-9; 11 bases match TRBD2. Germline V CDR1 and CDR2: SEHNR, FQNEAQ (reference sequence). The CDR3 totals 17 residues. Losses at the gene ends were 1 base for V and 4 bases for J; bases not matched to a gene: 6. The CDR3 DNA reads TGTGCCAGCAGCTTAGACGGGACTAGCGGACATTACAATGAGCAGTTCTTC. It codes for CASSLDGTSGHYNEQFF.

This clonotype was seen a handful of times. The chain recombines TRBV9 with TRBJ2-1; TRBD2 agrees at 7 bases. This CDR3 has 14 residues. Germline V lookup: CDR1 SGDLS, CDR2 YYNGEE. The V gene end was trimmed by 4 bases and the J gene end by 8 bases; junction bases not matched to a gene: 9. CDR3 bases: TGTGCCAGCAGCCCCGAAGCGGGACCGGATGAGCAGTTCTTC. The encoded protein is CASSPEAGPDEQFF.

The V and J genes are TRBV6-6 and TRBJ2-1, with D possibly TRBD1 on 5 matching bases. Per germline, CDR1 MNHNY and CDR2 SVGAGI (reference sequence). The V gene lost 0 bases and the J gene lost 5 bases, with 17 bases spanning the gap. This CDR3 has 17 residues. Here the CDR3 DNA reads TGTGCCAGCAGTTACTCCCATGACAGTCTACCTAACAATGAGCAGTTCTTC. It specifies CASSYSHDSLPNNEQFF.

This clonotype has ten or more counts. This chain uses TRBV28 with TRBJ2-1, with no clear D. The germline CDR1 and CDR2 sequences are MDHEN and SYDVKM. This CDR3 is built from 14 residues. Trimming pared 2 bases from V and 5 bases from J, leaving 10 bases between. CDR3 in amino acids: CASSLAQLNNEQFF. For the CDR3, the DNA is TGTGCCAGCAGTTTAGCACAGCTAAACAATGAGCAGTTCTTC.

J is TRBJ1-5 and V is TRBV19; D gene uncertain. The V gene lost 4 bases and the J gene lost 5 bases, with 9 bases spanning the gap. From germline, CDR1 is LNHDA and CDR2 SQIVND (reference sequence). The CDR3 contains 13 residues. The CDR3 protein is CASSRQTDQPQHF. CDR3 nucleotides: TGTGCCAGTAGTAGACAAACCGATCAGCCCCAGCATTTT.